Sequencing of this T cell receptor beta chain was carried out in a study of blood T cell repertoires in COVID-19. Overall study: The United States, Italy and Spain supplied acute and convalescent COVID-19 samples. Sample material is recorded as cDNA or gDNA derived from T cells, B-cell-depleted T cells, or PBMCs.

Study processing details: Reference gene primer amplification gave nucleated cell count estimates. TCRdb's copy holds only in-frame clones and misses some; the assay was immunoSEQ multiplex PCR. That table gives V, J and clone size, and the DNA gave D and trimming. The sample contains 70,000 to 90,000 clones, around 80% of which appear only once. The sample holds one count of this clone. This CDR3 is built from 16 residues. Trimming cost V 5 bases and J 0 bases; bases outside gene matches: 7. In germline, CDR1 is KGHSH, CDR2 LQKENI. Sequencing input: peripheral blood. The V and J genes are TRBV18 and TRBJ1-5; 7 bases align to TRBD1. This receptor was identified in a man between 65 and 85 years old with acute or convalescent COVID-19. CDR3 DNA sequence: TGTGCCAGCTCAGGGACAGAACTTTATAGCAATCAGCCCCAGCATTTT. It encodes CASSGTELYSNQPQHF. Complete variable domain (other parts from reference TRBV18 and TRBJ1-5): NAGVMQNPRHLVRRRGQEARLRCSPMKGHSHVYWYRQLPEEGLKFMVYLQKENIIDESGMPKERFSAEFPKEGPSILRIQQVVRGDSAAYFCASSGTELYSNQPQHFGDGTRLSIL.